This T cell receptor beta chain appears in the sequencing data of a study of T cells expressing NK-cell markers. In the study overall: Sorted CD3+CD56+NKG2C+, CD3+CD56+NKG2C- and CD3+CD56-NKG2C+ T cells provided the TCR beta repertoires. Study-level findings and limits: Whether expanded NKG2C+ T cell clones were HCMV specific stayed uncertain. Leadership of the CD3+CD56-NKG2C+ fraction also belonged to these clonotypes in several donors.

UMIs were included in TCR beta cDNA generated by 5'RACE template switching. After re-calling the 5' RACE reads, TCRdb lists one entry per CDR3 protein, DNA absent. The sample has approximately 550,000 distinct CDR3 sequences. In the case of this clonotype: Its matching antigen is unknown.

This CDR3 region has 15 residues. CDR1 is SEHNR and CDR2 is FQNEAQ in the germline V gene (reference sequence). V usage is TRBV7-9 and J usage is TRBJ2-3; absent DNA, TCRdb's TRBD1 call cannot be checked. Sample: blood T cells: a sorted CD56 or NKG2C T cell subset, CD4+ or CD8+ T cells, or bulk PBMC T cells (not recorded which). This TCR came from a young man in good health. The CDR3 reads CASSSSGGSTDTQYF.